This TCR beta chain was recovered during a study of shared clonotypes between healthy human individuals. On the study more broadly: The donor pool was made up of two women and a few men aged 18 to 49. The plates for each donor numbered three CD4 naive, three CD4 memory, two CD8 naive and one CD8 memory.

The study ran the assay at deep level. Only in-frame clones appear in the TCRdb table, and some are missing; sequencing was by immunoSEQ multiplex PCR. This repertoire shows more than 850,000 clones, around 78% found once; its top ten account for 0.5% to 0.6%. The authors divided CD4+ cells into CD45RA+ naive and CD45RA-negative memory subsets. The germline V gene encodes CDR1 SGHTA and CDR2 FQGTGA. The CDR3 is 16 amino acids. This clone was counted a few times. The TCR was taken from a man aged 18 to 29 in good health. Some clones in this sample may be carry-over from other donors' samples. The chain couples TRBV7-3 to TRBJ2-5; D not resolved. Gene TRBJ2-7 matches the end of the DNA better, so the J call may be wrong. What was sequenced was memory CD4+ T cells from PBMCs. Subset described: CD45RA-negative fraction. The DNA for the CDR3 is TGTGCCAGCAGCTTAATATATGGGCTCGTCCGTTACGAGCAGTACTTC. It is translated as CASSLIYGLVRYEQYF.